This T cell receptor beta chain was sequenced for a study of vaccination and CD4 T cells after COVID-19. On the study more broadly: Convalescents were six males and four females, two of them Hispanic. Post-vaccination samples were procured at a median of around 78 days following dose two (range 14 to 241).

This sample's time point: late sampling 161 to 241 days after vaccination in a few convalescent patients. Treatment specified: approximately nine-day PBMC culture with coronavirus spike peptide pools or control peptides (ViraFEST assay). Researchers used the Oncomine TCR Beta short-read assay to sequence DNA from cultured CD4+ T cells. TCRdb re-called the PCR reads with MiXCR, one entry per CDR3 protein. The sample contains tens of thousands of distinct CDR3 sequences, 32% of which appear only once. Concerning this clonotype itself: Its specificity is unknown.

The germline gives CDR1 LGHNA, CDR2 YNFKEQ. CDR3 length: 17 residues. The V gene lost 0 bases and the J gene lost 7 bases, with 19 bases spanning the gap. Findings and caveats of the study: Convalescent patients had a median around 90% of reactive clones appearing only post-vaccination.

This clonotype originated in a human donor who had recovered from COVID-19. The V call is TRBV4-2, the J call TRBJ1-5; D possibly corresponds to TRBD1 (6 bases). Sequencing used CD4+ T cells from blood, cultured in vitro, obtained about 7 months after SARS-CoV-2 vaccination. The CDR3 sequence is CASSQDSGGQGLQPQHF. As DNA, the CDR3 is TGTGCCAGCAGCCAAGATTCTGGAGGGCAGGGGTTGCAGCCCCAGCATTTT.